This entry features one T cell receptor beta chain sequence. The data stem from a study of cytomegalovirus exposure and HLA in healthy donors. It was with 60 Vbeta and 13 Jbeta primers that the PCR ran. Sequencing used immunoSEQ multiplex PCR; TCRdb keeps in-frame clones, though not all of them. The data contain 140,000 or so clones, more than 55% of them seen just once; the ten biggest clones take up under 7.5%. The CDR3 extends over 18 amino acids. CDR1 is SGHDT, CDR2 YYEEEE, per germline. J lost 9 bases, V lost 3 bases, and 17 bases had no gene match. The chain couples TRBV5-6 to TRBJ1-6; 8 bases align to TRBD1. The sequence was obtained from an older woman in good health and CMV-seronegative. The sample was PBMCs. CDR3 region: CASSSTSDRVLLRSPLHF. In nucleotides, the CDR3 is TGTGCCAGCAGCTCCACCTCGGACAGGGTCTTACTTCGTTCACCCCTCCACTTT.